This T cell receptor (beta chain) was captured in a study of cytomegalovirus exposure and HLA in healthy donors. About the study: A subsequent analysis stated that the 95 to 150 validation repertoires were run on the same platform as the approximately 660 first-cohort repertoires.

CDR3 length: 14 amino acids. The repertoire was sequenced with immunoSEQ multiplex PCR; TCRdb's copy has only in-frame clones and lacks some. Among more than 55,000 clones, roughly nine tenths were seen once, and the ten largest hold 15%. Notes on the study in general: Among TCR beta chains, those listed as cytomegalovirus-associated numbered about 160. Confirmation in vitro established that a few CMV-associated chains were specific for CMV antigens. Usually a TCR sequence was rare, but some public TCRs were found in many donors.

In the case of this clone: Its antigen remains unidentified.

This receptor was identified in a woman under 30 in good health and CMV-seronegative. What was sequenced was PBMCs. V is TRBV21-1 and J is TRBJ1-2. TRBV21-1 is a pseudogene locus. In DNA form, the CDR3 reads TGTGCCAGCAGCAACAGGAGCGGTAACTATGGCTACACCTTC. Translation: CASSNRSGNYGYTF.